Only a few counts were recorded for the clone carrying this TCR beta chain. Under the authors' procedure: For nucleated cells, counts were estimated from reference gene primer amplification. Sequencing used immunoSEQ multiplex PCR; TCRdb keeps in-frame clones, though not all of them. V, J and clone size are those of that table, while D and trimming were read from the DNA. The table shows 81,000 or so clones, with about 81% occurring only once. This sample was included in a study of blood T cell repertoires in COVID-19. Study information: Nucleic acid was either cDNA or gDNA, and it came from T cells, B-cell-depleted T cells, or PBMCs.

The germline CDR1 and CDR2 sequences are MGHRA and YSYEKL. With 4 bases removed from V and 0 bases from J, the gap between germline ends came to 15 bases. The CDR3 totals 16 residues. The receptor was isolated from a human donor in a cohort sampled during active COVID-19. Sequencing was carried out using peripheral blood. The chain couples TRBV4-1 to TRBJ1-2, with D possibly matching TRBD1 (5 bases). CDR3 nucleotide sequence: TGCGCCAGCAGCCCGCTTACAGGAGGGGCTAACTATGGCTACACCTTC. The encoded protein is CASSPLTGGANYGYTF.